One sample yielded the 6 T cell receptor beta chains listed below, sequenced in a study of blood T cell repertoires in COVID-19. Using immunoSEQ multiplex PCR, the repertoire was profiled, and TCRdb retains in-frame clones only, with some absent. The sample lists a few hundred thousand clones; less than 85% were seen once. The sample comprised peripheral blood. These receptors were collected from a woman aged 18-35 years with acute or convalescent COVID-19.

In its sample, this clone was seen a few times. This specimen includes other DNA sequences encoding the same CDR3. The chain recombines TRBV28 with TRBJ2-7, with 8 bases lining up with TRBD1. Germline CDR1 reads MDHEN; CDR2 reads SYDVKM. Unmatched junction bases numbered 6, after V lost 4 bases and J lost 4 bases. The CDR3 sequence is 14 residues long. The CDR3 region has the DNA TGTGCCAGCAGTTCCCCCGGGACAGGATACGAGCAGTACTTC. Protein: CASSSPGTGYEQYF.

This chain joins TRBV6-2 or TRBV6-3 and TRBJ1-2; perhaps TRBD1 as D (5 bases). Germline CDR1 reads MNHEY; CDR2 reads SVGEGT. The CDR3 extends over 12 amino acids. Trimming pared 6 bases from V and 3 bases from J, leaving 8 bases between. The CDR3 sequence: CASSLQDYGYTF. The DNA of the CDR3 is TGTGCCAGCAGCCTACAGGACTATGGCTACACCTTC.

This sequence joins TRBV3-1 (or the pseudogene TRBV3-2) and TRBJ2-7; 14 bases match TRBD2. Germline V lookup: CDR1 LGHDT, CDR2 YNNKEL (reference sequence). The V and J ends lost 0 bases and 4 bases, in that order; junction bases with no gene match: 5. This CDR3 is 17 amino acids long. CDR3 protein: CASSQDPGLAGVYEQYF. The DNA of the CDR3 is TGTGCCAGCAGCCAAGATCCGGGACTAGCGGGAGTGTACGAGCAGTACTTC.

The chain combines TRBV30 with TRBJ1-6; 10 nucleotides align to TRBD1. Germline V gene sequence: CDR1 GTSNPN, CDR2 SVGIG (reference sequence). This CDR3 has 13 residues. V was clipped by 4 bases and J by 8 bases; unmatched bases: 2. CDR3 coding DNA: TGTGCCTGGACCGGGACAGGGGATTCACCCCTCCACTTT. This sequence encodes CAWTGTGDSPLHF.

The table lists this clone with a count of one. V usage is TRBV29-1 and J usage is TRBJ2-1; 10 bases map to TRBD1. Germline-derived CDR1 and CDR2 are SQVTM and ANQGSEA. J lost 9 bases, V lost 8 bases, and 7 bases had no gene match. The CDR3 spans 12 residues. The DNA of the CDR3 is TGCAGCTTAGGACAGGGGGAGGGTGAGCAGTTCTTC. Translation gives CSLGQGEGEQFF.

CDR3 sequence reads: CASSFDNAYEQYF. In DNA, the CDR3 is TGTGCCAGCAGTTTCGACAACGCCTACGAGCAGTACTTC. The chain carries TRBV28 and TRBJ2-7; D uncertain. This CDR3 has 13 residues. The germline V gene has CDR1 MDHEN and CDR2 SYDVKM. Trimming shortened V by 3 bases and J by 2 bases, and 8 bases separated the two germline ends.